This is a list of T cell receptor beta chains from one sample in a study of STAT3 mutations in large granular lymphocyte leukemia. This table comes from immunoSEQ multiplex PCR, and its TCRdb copy is limited to in-frame clones, with some not included. There are about 42,000 clones in the sample; around 80% occur only once, and approximately 0.43% lies in the top ten. Sequencing was done on a sample of PBMCs. The receptor set was obtained from a human donor with T large granular lymphocyte leukemia. Some clones in this sample may be carry-over from other donors' samples. The CDR3 runs from the conserved cysteine through the conserved F or W. D genes are given only for firm matches. Some rows have no size entry. The others give once, few or many, or a class for an expanded clone.

d_gene: NA; v_gene: TRBV6-1; j_gene: TRBJ1-2; abundance: NA; CDR3nt: TGTGCCAGCAGTGTTAAAGAGAACCTTAACTATGGCTACACCTTC; CDR3aa: CASSVKENLNYGYTF
d_gene: TRBD2; v_gene: TRBV2; j_gene: TRBJ2-3; abundance: NA; CDR3nt: TGTGCCAGCAGTGCGGGGGGGTACACAGATACGCAGTATTTT; CDR3aa: CASSAGGYTDTQYF
d_gene: TRBD1; v_gene: TRBV18; j_gene: TRBJ2-5; abundance: NA; CDR3nt: TGTGCCAGCTCACCGTCCGGGACAGGGATTCGAGAGACCCAGTACTTC; CDR3aa: CASSPSGTGIRETQYF
d_gene: TRBD1; v_gene: TRBV2; j_gene: TRBJ1-6; abundance: NA; CDR3nt: TGTGCCAGCAGCCCCGAGACAGGGGCTAATTCACCCCTCCACTTT; CDR3aa: CASSPETGANSPLHF
d_gene: TRBD2; v_gene: TRBV9; j_gene: TRBJ2-3; abundance: NA; CDR3nt: TGTGCCAGCAGCGCAAGACTAGCGGGGGTCTCTCTCGCAGATACGCAGTATTTT; CDR3aa: CASSARLAGVSLADTQYF
d_gene: NA; v_gene: TRBV18; j_gene: TRBJ1-6; abundance: NA; CDR3nt: TGTGCCAGCTCACCACCGATGGCAGGGAATAGGTCACCCCTCCACTTT; CDR3aa: CASSPPMAGNRSPLHF
d_gene: NA; v_gene: TRBV10-3; j_gene: TRBJ1-1; abundance: NA; CDR3nt: TGTGCCATCAGTGATCAGGGAGGGGACACTGAAGCTTTCTTT; CDR3aa: CAISDQGGDTEAFF
d_gene: NA; v_gene: TRBV19; j_gene: TRBJ2-6; abundance: few; CDR3nt: TGTGCCAGTAGGGGGGGTAGCTCTGGGGCCAACGTCCTGACTTTC; CDR3aa: CASRGGSSGANVLTF
d_gene: NA; v_gene: TRBV7-9; j_gene: TRBJ1-1; abundance: NA; CDR3nt: TGTGCCAGCAGACCGAGAGGGGGTGGGATGAACACTGAAGCTTTCTTT; CDR3aa: CASRPRGGGMNTEAFF
d_gene: TRBD1; v_gene: TRBV5-1; j_gene: TRBJ2-3; abundance: NA; CDR3nt: TGCGCCAGCAGCTCGGCCAGAAACAGGGGACCAAAAACAGATACGCAGTATTTT; CDR3aa: CASSSARNRGPKTDTQYF
d_gene: TRBD1; v_gene: TRBV18; j_gene: TRBJ1-1; abundance: NA; CDR3nt: TGTGCCAGCTCACCATCGACAGGGGTGAACACTGAAGCTTTCTTT; CDR3aa: CASSPSTGVNTEAFF
d_gene: TRBD1; v_gene: TRBV28; j_gene: TRBJ1-5; abundance: few; CDR3nt: TGTGCGATTACAGGGGGCGCGAATCAGCCCCAGCATTTT; CDR3aa: CAITGGANQPQHF
d_gene: TRBD1; v_gene: TRBV5-1; j_gene: TRBJ1-2; abundance: NA; CDR3nt: TGCGCCAGCAGCCGGGACAGGGGACTTACCTATGGCTACACCTTC; CDR3aa: CASSRDRGLTYGYTF
d_gene: NA; v_gene: TRBV19; j_gene: TRBJ1-1; abundance: NA; CDR3nt: TGTGTTTCCTGCTCGGGGGAGTATTGGAACACTGAAGCTTTCTTT; CDR3aa: CVSCSGEYWNTEAFF
d_gene: NA; v_gene: TRBV28; j_gene: TRBJ1-1; abundance: NA; CDR3nt: TGTGCCAGCTGGTTTGACACTGAAGCTTTCTTT; CDR3aa: CASWFDTEAFF
d_gene: TRBD1; v_gene: TRBV6-6; j_gene: TRBJ1-5; abundance: NA; CDR3nt: TGTGCCAGCGTACAGCGGACAGGAGAACAGCCCCAGCATTTT; CDR3aa: CASVQRTGEQPQHF
d_gene: NA; v_gene: TRBV5-8; j_gene: TRBJ1-1; abundance: NA; CDR3nt: TGTGCCAGCAGCTTGGATGGAGGATCCGGCACTGAAGCTTTCTTT; CDR3aa: CASSLDGGSGTEAFF
d_gene: TRBD1; v_gene: TRBV28; j_gene: TRBJ2-5; abundance: NA; CDR3nt: TGTGCCAGCAGTACCCCGGGACAGGCCCAAGAGACCCAGTACTTC; CDR3aa: CASSTPGQAQETQYF
d_gene: NA; v_gene: TRBV30; j_gene: TRBJ2-5; abundance: NA; CDR3nt: TGTGCCTGGAGTGTGGGGTACCAAGAGACCCAGTACTTC; CDR3aa: CAWSVGYQETQYF
d_gene: NA; v_gene: TRBV7-9; j_gene: TRBJ2-5; abundance: NA; CDR3nt: TGTGCCAGCAGCTTACGCCAGGGCCTCGGGACTCAAGAGACCCAGTACTTC; CDR3aa: CASSLRQGLGTQETQYF
d_gene: NA; v_gene: TRBV27; j_gene: TRBJ1-5; abundance: NA; CDR3nt: TGTGCCAGCAGTTTAGGACGAGTAAATCAGCCCCAGCATTTT; CDR3aa: CASSLGRVNQPQHF
d_gene: TRBD1; v_gene: TRBV5-1; j_gene: TRBJ2-5; abundance: NA; CDR3nt: TGCGCCAGCAGCTTCGGACAGGGCCGAGAGACCCAGTACTTC; CDR3aa: CASSFGQGRETQYF
d_gene: NA; v_gene: TRBV7-2; j_gene: TRBJ2-4; abundance: NA; CDR3nt: TGTGCCAGCAGCTTAGTACCGACTATAGCCAAAAACATTCAGTACTTC; CDR3aa: CASSLVPTIAKNIQYF
d_gene: NA; v_gene: TRBV10-3; j_gene: TRBJ1-1; abundance: NA; CDR3nt: TGTGCCATCAGTGAGTCCTCTCTTGTCCGGGCTGAAGCTTTCTTT; CDR3aa: CAISESSLVRAEAFF
d_gene: TRBD1; v_gene: TRBV2; j_gene: TRBJ2-3; abundance: NA; CDR3nt: TGTGCCAGCAGGACCCAGGGGGCAGGGGATACGCAGTATTTT; CDR3aa: CASRTQGAGDTQYF
d_gene: NA; v_gene: TRBV5-1; j_gene: TRBJ1-2; abundance: NA; CDR3nt: TGCGCCAGCAGCTTGGCTGGGGCCGGCTATGGCTACACCTTC; CDR3aa: CASSLAGAGYGYTF
d_gene: TRBD1; v_gene: TRBV10-3; j_gene: TRBJ2-2; abundance: once; CDR3nt: TGTGCCATCAGTGAGCCGGGACAGGGGAACACCGGGGAGCTGTTTTTT; CDR3aa: CAISEPGQGNTGELFF
d_gene: TRBD1; v_gene: TRBV18; j_gene: TRBJ1-2; abundance: NA; CDR3nt: TGTGCCAGCTCACCCATCAGGGGGCACGGCTACACCTTC; CDR3aa: CASSPIRGHGYTF
d_gene: NA; v_gene: TRBV18; j_gene: TRBJ2-2; abundance: NA; CDR3nt: TGTGCCAGCTCACCGTTAGAGAACACCGGGGAGCTGTTTTTT; CDR3aa: CASSPLENTGELFF
d_gene: NA; v_gene: TRBV28; j_gene: TRBJ1-5; abundance: NA; CDR3nt: TGTGCCAGCAGACAGTACAGGGGCAATCAGCCCCAGCATTTT; CDR3aa: CASRQYRGNQPQHF
d_gene: NA; v_gene: TRBV6-6; j_gene: TRBJ1-1; abundance: NA; CDR3nt: TGTGCCAGCAGTTCCGGACCGGCCCGCACTGAAGCTTTCTTT; CDR3aa: CASSSGPARTEAFF
d_gene: NA; v_gene: TRBV5-6; j_gene: TRBJ1-2; abundance: NA; CDR3nt: TGTGCCAGCAGCCCGGTGGGTCTAAACTATGGCTACACCTTC; CDR3aa: CASSPVGLNYGYTF
d_gene: NA; v_gene: TRBV5-1; j_gene: TRBJ1-2; abundance: NA; CDR3nt: TGCGCCAGCAGCTTGGGCCAGTCTAACTATGGCTACACCTTC; CDR3aa: CASSLGQSNYGYTF
d_gene: NA; v_gene: TRBV28; j_gene: TRBJ1-6; abundance: NA; CDR3nt: TGTGCCAGCAGCCCGTCAGGGCGGCGGGAGTCACCCCTCCACTTT; CDR3aa: CASSPSGRRESPLHF
d_gene: NA; v_gene: TRBV5-1; j_gene: TRBJ1-6; abundance: few; CDR3nt: TGCGCCAGCAGCTTGGGGGTTGGGATTAATTCACCCCTCCACTTT; CDR3aa: CASSLGVGINSPLHF
d_gene: NA; v_gene: TRBV7-9; j_gene: TRBJ1-1; abundance: NA; CDR3nt: TGTGCCAGCAGCGGGTCGGCGGGTGGGAACACTGAAGCTTTCTTT; CDR3aa: CASSGSAGGNTEAFF
d_gene: NA; v_gene: TRBV11-2; j_gene: TRBJ2-3; abundance: NA; CDR3nt: TGTGCCAGCAGCCCTAGCCCCTTACAAGAACACACAGATACGCAGTATTTT; CDR3aa: CASSPSPLQEHTDTQYF
d_gene: NA; v_gene: TRBV5-8; j_gene: TRBJ2-1; abundance: NA; CDR3nt: TGTGCCAGCAGCTCTGTCGTGCGGGGGCGTTACAATGAGCAGTTCTTC; CDR3aa: CASSSVVRGRYNEQFF
d_gene: NA; v_gene: TRBV6-1; j_gene: TRBJ2-5; abundance: NA; CDR3nt: TGTGCCAGCAGTGAATTGGGAGCCCAAGAGACCCAGTACTTC; CDR3aa: CASSELGAQETQYF
d_gene: NA; v_gene: TRBV19; j_gene: TRBJ1-2; abundance: NA; CDR3nt: TGTGCCAGTAGTATTATCACAGGGACTAACTATGGCTACACCTTC; CDR3aa: CASSIITGTNYGYTF
d_gene: TRBD1; v_gene: TRBV5-4; j_gene: TRBJ2-2; abundance: NA; CDR3nt: TGTGCCAGCAGGAAGGACAGGGGGCAATCCGGGAACACCGGGGAGCTGTTTTTT; CDR3aa: CASRKDRGQSGNTGELFF
d_gene: NA; v_gene: TRBV6-5; j_gene: TRBJ1-6; abundance: few; CDR3nt: TGTGCCAGCAGCCACCCACAGGGTTCACCCCTCCACTTT; CDR3aa: CASSHPQGSPLHF
d_gene: TRBD1; v_gene: TRBV9; j_gene: TRBJ2-1; abundance: NA; CDR3nt: TGTGCCAGCAGCGTAAGGCAGGGGGCGTACAATGAGCAGTTCTTC; CDR3aa: CASSVRQGAYNEQFF
d_gene: NA; v_gene: TRBV21-1; j_gene: TRBJ2-5; abundance: NA; CDR3nt: TGTGCCAGCAGCAAAGGCCGATGGCTAGCGGGGGGTTGGGCCCGGCCTCAAGAGACCCAGTACTTC; CDR3aa: CASSKGRWLAGGWARPQETQYF
d_gene: NA; v_gene: TRBV7-9; j_gene: TRBJ2-3; abundance: NA; CDR3nt: TGTGCCAGCAGCTTTGTCTCGGGGGCTAAAGATACGCAGTATTTT; CDR3aa: CASSFVSGAKDTQYF
d_gene: NA; v_gene: TRBV9; j_gene: TRBJ2-7; abundance: NA; CDR3nt: TGTGCCAGCAGCGTAGGAGTGGGGCAGGCGAGCGAGCAGTACTTC; CDR3aa: CASSVGVGQASEQYF
d_gene: NA; v_gene: TRBV4-1; j_gene: TRBJ1-5; abundance: NA; CDR3nt: TGCGCCAGCAGCCAAACCACATCCGGGGCAAGGAGTCAGCCCCAGCATTTT; CDR3aa: CASSQTTSGARSQPQHF
d_gene: NA; v_gene: TRBV19; j_gene: TRBJ2-5; abundance: NA; CDR3nt: TGTGCCAGTAGTCCACGTCTCGGCATGCAAGAGACCCAGTACTTC; CDR3aa: CASSPRLGMQETQYF
d_gene: TRBD1; v_gene: TRBV7-6; j_gene: TRBJ2-7; abundance: NA; CDR3nt: TGTGCCAGCAGCCCCTCGGGACAGGGGATCTACGAGCAGTACTTC; CDR3aa: CASSPSGQGIYEQYF
d_gene: NA; v_gene: TRBV18; j_gene: TRBJ1-3; abundance: NA; CDR3nt: TGTGCCAGCTCACCTAACGCACTCCTCCCAGCGTCTGGAAACACCATATATTTT; CDR3aa: CASSPNALLPASGNTIYF
d_gene: TRBD1; v_gene: TRBV10-3; j_gene: TRBJ1-1; abundance: NA; CDR3nt: TGTGCCAACGCCGGGACAGGGGACACTGAAGCTTTCTTT; CDR3aa: CANAGTGDTEAFF
d_gene: NA; v_gene: TRBV19; j_gene: TRBJ2-2; abundance: few; CDR3nt: TGTGCCAGTAGTATTTCGGGGGCGCAGGACACCGGGGAGCTGTTTTTT; CDR3aa: CASSISGAQDTGELFF
d_gene: TRBD1; v_gene: TRBV5-4; j_gene: TRBJ2-3; abundance: once; CDR3nt: TGTGCCAGCAGCCAGGGACAGCTAGCAGTGGATACGCAGTATTTT; CDR3aa: CASSQGQLAVDTQYF
d_gene: NA; v_gene: TRBV5-1; j_gene: TRBJ1-5; abundance: NA; CDR3nt: TGCGCCAGCAGCTTGGCAGGGAGTCAGCCCCAGCATTTT; CDR3aa: CASSLAGSQPQHF
d_gene: NA; v_gene: TRBV10-3; j_gene: TRBJ1-1; abundance: few; CDR3nt: TGTGCCATATCGACCGGCACTGAAGCTTTCTTT; CDR3aa: CAISTGTEAFF
d_gene: TRBD1; v_gene: TRBV6-5; j_gene: TRBJ2-7; abundance: NA; CDR3nt: TGTGCCAGCAGAAAAAAGGACAGGGGTAACTACGAGCAGTACTTC; CDR3aa: CASRKKDRGNYEQYF
d_gene: TRBD1; v_gene: TRBV25-1; j_gene: TRBJ2-2; abundance: NA; CDR3nt: TGTGCCAGCAGTGCTTGGACAGGGTTCGGGGAGCTGTTTTTT; CDR3aa: CASSAWTGFGELFF
d_gene: NA; v_gene: TRBV28; j_gene: TRBJ2-1; abundance: once; CDR3nt: TGTGCCAGCAGTCCCCCCGGTAGGAGACGCAATGAGCAGTTCTTC; CDR3aa: CASSPPGRRRNEQFF
d_gene: NA; v_gene: TRBV6-1; j_gene: TRBJ1-5; abundance: NA; CDR3nt: TGTGCCAGCAGTGATATAGTCGGGACGGGCGATCAGCCCCAGCATTTT; CDR3aa: CASSDIVGTGDQPQHF
d_gene: TRBD1; v_gene: TRBV9; j_gene: TRBJ1-1; abundance: NA; CDR3nt: TGTGCCAGCAGCGCGACAGGGGGGAACACTGAAGCTTTCTTT; CDR3aa: CASSATGGNTEAFF